This is a list of T cell receptor beta chains from one sample in a study of CD8 T cells in ankylosing spondylitis. TCRdb re-called the 5' RACE reads through MiXCR, storing one row per CDR3 protein. The table has under 250,000 distinct CDR3 sequences, roughly a third seen once; the top ten hold around 4.4%. Material for sequencing was blood, either unsorted or a sorted T cell fraction (not recorded which). The source is a male donor with ankylosing spondylitis or in good health (not recorded which). The CDR3 runs from the conserved cysteine through the conserved F or W. D genes are given only for firm matches. A row's size may be missing; if present it is once, few, many or a size class.

>many|TRBD1|TRBJ1-1|TRBV20-1
CSARFDRVNTEAFF
TGCAGTGCTAGATTCGACAGGGTGAACACTGAAGCTTTCTTT
>few|NA|TRBJ2-1|TRBV12-3/TRBV12-4
CASSLNGGTEQFF
TGTGCCAGCAGTTTAAATGGCGGGACAGAGCAGTTCTTC
>NA|NA|TRBJ2-7|TRBV10-3
CGIFDGYEQYF
TGTGGGATTTTTGACGGCTACGAGCAGTACTTC
>NA|NA|TRBJ2-5|TRBV24-1
CATSDSLYKGIQETQYF
TGTGCCACCAGTGATTCCCTCTACAAGGGGATCCAAGAGACCCAGTACTTC
>NA|NA|TRBJ2-7|TRBV5-6
CASSSRTYIYEQYF
TGTGCCAGCAGCTCCCGGACATACATCTACGAGCAGTACTTC
>few|TRBD2|TRBJ2-5|TRBV11-2
CASSPGTSGGRETQYF
TGTGCCAGCAGCCCCGGGACTAGCGGGGGGAGGGAGACCCAGTACTTC
>few|TRBD2|TRBJ2-7|TRBV20-1
CSLKAGASYEQYF
TGCAGTTTGAAAGCGGGGGCGAGTTACGAGCAGTACTTC
>few|TRBD1|TRBJ1-5|TRBV10-3
CAIRGTDDQPQHF
TGTGCCATCAGGGGGACAGACGATCAGCCCCAGCATTTT
>NA|NA|TRBJ2-3|TRBV6-5
CASSYPGLTDTQYF
TGTGCCAGCAGTTACCCGGGGTTGACAGATACGCAGTATTTT
>NA|NA|TRBJ2-7|TRBV11-2
CASSLAGFTSYEQYF
TGTGCCAGCAGCTTAGCAGGGTTCACCTCCTACGAGCAGTACTTC
>NA|NA|TRBJ1-2|TRBV24-1
CATSDFGLDYGHTF
TGTGCCACCAGTGATTTTGGGCTTGACTATGGCCACACCTTC
>NA|NA|TRBJ1-2|TRBV7-9
CASSDRTDYGYTF
TGTGCCAGCAGCGACAGGACGGACTATGGCTACACCTTC
>few|NA|TRBJ2-3|TRBV12-3/TRBV12-4
CASGRQGRADTQYF
TGTGCCAGCGGGAGACAGGGGAGGGCAGATACGCAGTATTTT
>NA|NA|TRBJ1-2|TRBV3-1
CASSQGWTNYGYTF
TGTGCCAGCAGCCAAGGGTGGACGAACTATGGCTACACCTTC
>NA|NA|TRBJ1-2|TRBV7-2
CASSLAERGGYTF
TGTGCCAGCAGCTTAGCGGAGCGTGGGGGCTACACCTTC
>NA|TRBD2|TRBJ2-3|TRBV12-3/TRBV12-4
CASSPSRRTREGATQYF
TGTGCCAGCAGTCCTAGTCGCCGGACCAGGGAGGGAGCTACGCAGTATTTT
>many|TRBD2|TRBJ2-2|TRBV20-1
CSAQIAGAPNTGELFF
TGCAGTGCCCAGATAGCGGGGGCACCTAACACCGGGGAGCTGTTTTTT
>few|NA|TRBJ2-3|TRBV10-1
CASSDRRGGADTQYF
TGCGCCAGCAGTGATAGAAGGGGAGGCGCAGATACGCAGTATTTT
>few|NA|TRBJ1-2|TRBV7-6
CAITNGAGYTF
TGTGCCATTACGAACGGTGCTGGCTACACCTTC
>once|NA|TRBJ2-1|TRBV6-8
CASSPLSGCLNEQFF
TGTGCCAGCAGTCCCCTCAGCGGGTGCCTCAATGAGCAGTTCTTC
>many|NA|TRBJ1-3|TRBV5-5
CASSLGLLPGNTIYF
TGTGCCAGCAGCTTGGGACTCCTCCCTGGAAACACCATATATTTT
>NA|TRBD1|TRBJ2-1|TRBV20-1
CSARPKGQVPYNEQFF
TGCAGTGCTAGACCTAAGGGACAGGTACCCTACAATGAGCAGTTCTTC
>once|TRBD1|TRBJ1-4|TRBV20-1
CSAYRGWGEKLFF
TGCAGTGCTTACAGGGGTTGGGGTGAAAAACTGTTTTTT